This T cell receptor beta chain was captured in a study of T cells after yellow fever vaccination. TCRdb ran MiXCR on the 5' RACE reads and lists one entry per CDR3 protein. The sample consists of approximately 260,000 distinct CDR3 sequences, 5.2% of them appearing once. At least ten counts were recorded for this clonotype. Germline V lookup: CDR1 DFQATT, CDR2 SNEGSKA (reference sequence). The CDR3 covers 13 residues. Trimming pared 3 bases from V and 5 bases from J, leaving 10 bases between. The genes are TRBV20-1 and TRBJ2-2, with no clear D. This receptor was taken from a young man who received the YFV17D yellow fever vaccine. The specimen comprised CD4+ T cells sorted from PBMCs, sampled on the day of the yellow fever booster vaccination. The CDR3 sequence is CSARYPFTGELFF. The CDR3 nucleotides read TGCAGTGCTAGGTATCCTTTTACCGGGGAGCTGTTTTTT.